The clone carrying this T cell receptor (beta chain) was seen repeatedly, ten times or more. What it binds is not known. Time point defined: patch test 1, 2 weeks after DPC sensitization. Treatment described: therapeutic diphenylcyclopropenone sensitization with weekly scalp DPC. Unique molecular identifiers were affixed to discrete cDNA molecules within the library. TCRdb reprocessed the RACE reads via MiXCR and lists one record per CDR3 protein. The table records around 380,000 distinct CDR3 sequences, 4% to 5.5% of them present only once. This sample was included in a study of human T cells and chemical hapten exposure. Study details: Throughout a study of 20 to 25 weeks, patients underwent weekly scalp administration of diphenylcyclopropenone doses. The study traced per-sample TCR yield variation mainly to small differences in pooled library volumes. Overall study results and limits: Expanded TCRs showed more large CDR3 clusters than pre-sensitization or healthy control sets.

The CDR3 is 13 residues long. Germline CDR1 MNHEY, CDR2 SVGAGI. With 6 bases removed from V and 0 bases from J, the gap between germline ends came to 9 bases. Material: whole blood, obtained in connection with sensitization to the hapten diphenylcyclopropenone (DPC). The sequence came from a woman aged 45-65 years with alopecia areata. Some clones in this sample may be carry-over from other donors' samples. The chain recombines TRBV6-5 with TRBJ2-7; D unclear. Here the CDR3 reads CASSRANSYEQYF. As DNA, the CDR3 is TGTGCCAGCAGCCGGGCCAACTCCTACGAGCAGTACTTC.